This entry lists 9 T cell receptor beta chains sequenced from one sample in a study of cytomegalovirus exposure and HLA in healthy donors. Use of 60 Vbeta and 13 Jbeta primers characterized the PCR. Assay used: immunoSEQ multiplex PCR; TCRdb lists only in-frame clones, some missing. The sample lists about 150,000 clones, over 80% occurring once. The source material was PBMCs. Receptors were obtained from a woman in her late teens or twenties in good health and CMV-seronegative.

The chain links TRBV7-2 to TRBJ2-5; possible D gene TRBD1, 5 bases. The CDR3 loop spans 14 amino acids. Germline V gives CDR1 SGHTA, CDR2 FQGNSA. Trimming removed 4 bases at V and 4 bases at J, with 13 bases between. CDR3 amino acids: CASSSTRVTETQYF. The CDR3 nucleotides are TGTGCCAGCAGCTCAACCAGGGTTACAGAGACCCAGTACTTC.

The chain links TRBV30 to TRBJ1-1; D gene uncertain. CDR1 and CDR2 (germline): GTSNPN, SVGIG (reference sequence). The CDR3 has 12 residues. Between the trimmed V and J ends, which lost 4 bases and 10 bases, there was a span of 16 bases. The CDR3 reads CAWTSDRAGAFF. In DNA, the CDR3 is TGTGCCTGGACCAGCGATAGGGCGGGAGCTTTCTTT.

V is TRBV4-2 and J is TRBJ2-7, with D maybe TRBD1 (7 bases). V shed 0 bases and J shed 7 bases, with 16 bases lying between them. CDR1 is LGHNA, CDR2 YNFKEQ, per germline. The CDR3 has 15 amino acids. CDR3 in DNA: TGTGCCAGCAGCCAAGATTACCTAGCGACAGGGGAGCAGTACTTC. It is translated as CASSQDYLATGEQYF.

In this sample, this clone turned up a few times. Additional DNA sequences in this sample encode the identical CDR3. The genes are TRBV30 and TRBJ1-1; D unclear. Germline assignment: CDR1 GTSNPN and CDR2 SVGIG (reference sequence). The CDR3 consists of 12 residues. Trimming cost V 0 bases and J 5 bases, with 7 bases left between them. The CDR3 loop reads CAWSVRGTEAFF. The CDR3 DNA is TGTGCCTGGAGTGTACGGGGTACTGAAGCTTTCTTT.

The chain combines TRBV12-2 with TRBJ1-1. TRBV12-2 constitutes a pseudogene. CDR3 length equals 16 residues. The CDR3 coding sequence is TGTGCAAGTCGCTTAGAGGTCGGGGGACGGATCACTGAAGCTTTCTTT. Amino acids: CASRLEVGGRITEAFF.

The genes are TRBV6-6 and TRBJ1-3; D not certain. This CDR3 region has 15 residues. V was clipped by 4 bases and J by 4 bases, with 14 bases between them. Germline V gives CDR1 MNHNY, CDR2 SVGAGI (reference sequence). The chain's CDR3 is CASSLELLPGNTIYF. The CDR3 nucleotides are TGTGCCAGCAGTTTAGAGTTACTCCCCGGAAACACCATATATTTT.

The V gene is TRBV5-1, the J gene TRBJ2-3; D perhaps matches TRBD2 (5 bases). Germline CDR1 reads SGHRS; CDR2 reads YFSETQ. This CDR3 is 13 amino acids long. V was shortened by 2 bases and J by 2 bases, with 6 bases between the two germline ends. The CDR3 nucleotides read TGCGCCAGCAGCTTCGGGGACACAGATACGCAGTATTTT. Encoded protein: CASSFGDTDTQYF.

The V call is TRBV11-2, the J call TRBJ1-6; D is perhaps TRBD1 (6 bases). CDR3 length: 15 amino acids. Between the trimmed V and J ends, which lost 2 bases and 7 bases, there was a span of 12 bases. The germline gives CDR1 SGHAT, CDR2 FQNNGV. CDR3 sequence (DNA): TGTGCCAGCAGCTTATTTCAGGGGTACAATTCACCCCTCCACTTT. Encoded protein: CASSLFQGYNSPLHF.

The chain has TRBV27 and TRBJ1-5, with 7 bases that match TRBD1. The V gene's germline CDR1 is MNHEY and CDR2 SMNVEV (reference sequence). V shed 2 bases, J shed 5 bases, and the junction held 3 bases outside the gene matches. This CDR3 comprises 14 residues. DNA of the CDR3: TGTGCCAGCAGTTTAGTAACAGGGGATCAGCCCCAGCATTTT. As protein: CASSLVTGDQPQHF.